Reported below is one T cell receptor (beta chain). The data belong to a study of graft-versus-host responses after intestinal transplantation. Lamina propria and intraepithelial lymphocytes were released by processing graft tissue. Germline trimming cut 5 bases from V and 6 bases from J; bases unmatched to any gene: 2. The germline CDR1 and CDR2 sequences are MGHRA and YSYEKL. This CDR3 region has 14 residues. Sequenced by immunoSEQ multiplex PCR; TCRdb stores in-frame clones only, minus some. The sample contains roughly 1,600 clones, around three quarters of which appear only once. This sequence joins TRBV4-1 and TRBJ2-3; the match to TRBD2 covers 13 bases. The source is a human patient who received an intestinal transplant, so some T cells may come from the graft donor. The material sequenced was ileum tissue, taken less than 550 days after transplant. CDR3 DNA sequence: TGCGCCAGCAGCTCGACTAGCGGGAGGGATACGCAGTATTTT. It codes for CASSSTSGRDTQYF.